This is a list of T cell receptor beta chains from one sample in a study of cytomegalovirus exposure and HLA in healthy donors. Clones were read by immunoSEQ multiplex PCR, and TCRdb kept only the in-frame ones, dropping some. The sample contains roughly 110,000 clones, roughly 71% of which appear only once. The source material was PBMCs. These receptors were taken from a man aged 18 to 29 in good health and CMV-seropositive. Each CDR3 is given with its conserved first and last residue. Fields, in order: V gene, J gene, D gene, clone size, CDR3 protein, CDR3 DNA. A D gene is named only where the DNA matches it firmly. Some rows have no size entry. The others give once, few or many, or a class for an expanded clone.

TRBV7-2,TRBJ1-2,TRBD1,few,CASSLSPTGESYGYTF,TGTGCCAGCAGCTTATCCCCGACAGGGGAGAGCTATGGCTACACCTTC
TRBV18,TRBJ2-5,TRBD1,-,CASSDRVRQETQYF,TGTGCCAGCTCAGACAGGGTTCGGCAAGAGACCCAGTACTTC
TRBV4-2,TRBJ1-2,-,-,CASSQEAGGFYGYTF,TGTGCCAGCAGCCAAGAGGCGGGCGGGTTCTATGGCTACACCTTC
TRBV7-9,TRBJ2-3,TRBD2,-,CASSLRLAGLTDTQYF,TGTGCCAGCAGCTTACGGCTAGCGGGGCTCACAGATACGCAGTATTTT
TRBV28,TRBJ2-7,-,-,CASSLDGTYEQYF,TGTGCCAGCAGTCTGGACGGGACCTACGAGCAGTACTTC
TRBV30,TRBJ1-3,-,-,CAWSVNRAIGNTIYF,TGTGCCTGGAGTGTAAACCGTGCTATTGGAAACACCATATATTTT
TRBV4-1,TRBJ2-2,TRBD1,-,CASSLRTGAGGELFF,TGCGCCAGCAGCCTCCGGACAGGGGCCGGCGGGGAGCTGTTTTTT
TRBV6-1,TRBJ2-7,TRBD1,-,CASHRQGGKWYEQYF,TGTGCCAGCCACCGACAGGGGGGGAAATGGTACGAGCAGTACTTC
TRBV28,TRBJ1-5,-,-,CASSLQGGSNQPQHF,TGTGCCAGCAGCCTACAGGGCGGGAGCAATCAGCCCCAGCATTTT
TRBV6-1,TRBJ2-5,-,-,CARGGRGSQETQYF,TGTGCCAGGGGTGGTAGGGGTTCCCAAGAGACCCAGTACTTC
TRBV15,TRBJ1-5,-,-,CATSLPRRKGGPQHF,TGTGCCACCAGCCTCCCCAGGCGGAAAGGAGGGCCCCAGCATTTT
TRBV6-1,TRBJ2-5,-,-,CASTQGAPETQYF,TGTGCCAGCACCCAAGGGGCGCCGGAGACCCAGTACTTC
TRBV4-2,TRBJ1-4,-,-,CASSHPPATNEKLFF,TGTGCCAGCAGCCACCCCCCGGCAACTAATGAAAAACTGTTTTTT
TRBV5-6,TRBJ2-3,TRBD1,-,CASSFPGQGRVTQYF,TGTGCCAGCAGCTTTCCGGGACAGGGAAGAGTTACGCAGTATTTT
TRBV9,TRBJ2-3,-,-,CASSPRSDTQYF,TGTGCCAGCAGCCCTCGAAGCGATACGCAGTATTTT
TRBV2,TRBJ2-1,TRBD1,-,CASTGQGYNEQFF,TGTGCCAGCACCGGACAGGGGTACAATGAGCAGTTCTTC
TRBV28,TRBJ1-1,-,few,CASSSTYGGENTEAFF,TGTGCCAGCAGTTCTACGTATGGGGGCGAGAACACTGAAGCTTTCTTT
TRBV29-1,TRBJ1-2,TRBD1,few,CSVGQGAGGYTF,TGCAGCGTGGGACAGGGGGCAGGAGGCTACACCTTC
TRBV12-5,TRBJ2-5,-,-,CASGLGGGAPETQYF,TGTGCTAGTGGTTTGGGAGGGGGGGCCCCAGAGACCCAGTACTTC
TRBV28,TRBJ1-6,-,-,CASNMDRLNSPLHF,TGTGCCAGCAATATGGACAGACTTAATTCACCCCTCCACTTT
TRBV19,TRBJ2-3,TRBD2,-,CATSQVGLAGDTQYF,TGTGCCACCTCGCAAGTGGGACTAGCCGGGGATACGCAGTATTTT
TRBV2,TRBJ2-6,TRBD1,-,CASSGDRGPSGANVLTF,TGTGCCAGCAGTGGGGACAGGGGACCCTCTGGGGCCAACGTCCTGACTTTC
TRBV9,TRBJ2-6,-,-,CASSPGGGRTGANVLTF,TGTGCCAGCAGCCCAGGGGGAGGAAGGACCGGGGCCAACGTCCTGACTTTC
TRBV10-3,TRBJ2-7,TRBD1,few,CAISGGTGSYEQYF,TGTGCCATCAGTGGGGGGACAGGTTCCTACGAGCAGTACTTC
TRBV5-8,TRBJ2-3,-,-,CASSRTGKSTQYF,TGTGCCAGCAGCAGAACAGGAAAGAGTACGCAGTATTTT
TRBV7-8,TRBJ2-3,TRBD2,-,CASSLVGSGGAITDTQYF,TGTGCCAGCAGCTTAGTAGGTAGCGGGGGGGCGATCACAGATACGCAGTATTTT